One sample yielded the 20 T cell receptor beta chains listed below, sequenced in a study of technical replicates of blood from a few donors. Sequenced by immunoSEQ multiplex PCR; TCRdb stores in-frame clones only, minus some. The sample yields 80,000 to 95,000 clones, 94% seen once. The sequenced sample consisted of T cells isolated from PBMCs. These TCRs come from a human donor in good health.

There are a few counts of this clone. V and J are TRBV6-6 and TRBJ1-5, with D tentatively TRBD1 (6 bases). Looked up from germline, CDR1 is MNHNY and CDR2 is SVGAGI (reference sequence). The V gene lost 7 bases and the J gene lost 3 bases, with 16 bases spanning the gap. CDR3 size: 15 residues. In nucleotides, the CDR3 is TGTGCCAGCACCTTCGCCAGGGGCCCCAATCAGCCCCAGCATTTT. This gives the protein CASTFARGPNQPQHF.

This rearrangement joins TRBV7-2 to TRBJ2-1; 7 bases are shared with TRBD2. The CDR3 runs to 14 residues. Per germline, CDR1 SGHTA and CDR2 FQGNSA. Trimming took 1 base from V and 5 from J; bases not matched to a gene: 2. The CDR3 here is CASSLELADNEQFF. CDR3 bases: TGTGCCAGCAGCTTAGAGCTAGCGGACAATGAGCAGTTCTTC.

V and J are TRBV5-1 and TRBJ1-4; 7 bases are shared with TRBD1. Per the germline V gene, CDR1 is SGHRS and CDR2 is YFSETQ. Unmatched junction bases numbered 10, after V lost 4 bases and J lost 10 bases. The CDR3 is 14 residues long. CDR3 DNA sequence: TGCGCCAGCAGCCATGACAGGGTTATAGGAAAACTGTTTTTT. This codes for CASSHDRVIGKLFF.

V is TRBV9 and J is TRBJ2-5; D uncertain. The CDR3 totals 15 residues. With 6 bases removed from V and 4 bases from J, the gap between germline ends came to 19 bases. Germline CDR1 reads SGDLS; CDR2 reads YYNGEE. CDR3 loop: CASTEMGRSIETQYF. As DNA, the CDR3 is TGTGCCAGCACCGAAATGGGCCGATCCATAGAGACCCAGTACTTC.

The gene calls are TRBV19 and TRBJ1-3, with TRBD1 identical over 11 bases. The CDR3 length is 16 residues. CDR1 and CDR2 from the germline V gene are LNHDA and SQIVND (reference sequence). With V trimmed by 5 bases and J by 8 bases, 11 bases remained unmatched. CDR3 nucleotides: TGTGCCAGTAGTTCGCGGACAGGGGGCGCGGGAGACACCATATATTTT. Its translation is CASSSRTGGAGDTIYF. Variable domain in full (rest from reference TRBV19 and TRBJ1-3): DGGITQSPKYLFRKEGQNVTLSCEQNLNHDAMYWYRQDPGQGLRLIYYSQIVNDFQKGDIAEGYSVSREKKESFPLTVTSAQKNPTAFYLCASSSRTGGAGDTIYFGEGSWLTVV.

CDR3 sequence reads: CAARSPEGDYGYTF. CDR3 nucleotides: TGTGCCGCAAGAAGTCCAGAGGGCGACTATGGCTACACCTTC. This chain links TRBV30 with TRBJ1-2; D ambiguous. With 8 bases removed from V and 3 bases from J, the gap between germline ends came to 19 bases. The CDR3 consists of 14 residues. The V gene's germline CDR1 is GTSNPN and CDR2 SVGIG (reference sequence).

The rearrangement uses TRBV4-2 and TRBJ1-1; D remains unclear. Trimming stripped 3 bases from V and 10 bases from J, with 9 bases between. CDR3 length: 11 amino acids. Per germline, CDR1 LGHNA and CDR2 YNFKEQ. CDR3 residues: CASSHGEGAFF. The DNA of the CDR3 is TGTGCCAGCAGCCACGGGGAAGGAGCTTTCTTT.

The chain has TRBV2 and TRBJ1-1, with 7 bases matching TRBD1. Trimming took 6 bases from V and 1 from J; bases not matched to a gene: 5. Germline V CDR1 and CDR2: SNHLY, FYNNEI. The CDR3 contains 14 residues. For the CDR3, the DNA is TGTGCCAGCAGGGAGACAGGGCGGAACACTGAAGCTTTCTTT. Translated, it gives CASRETGRNTEAFF.

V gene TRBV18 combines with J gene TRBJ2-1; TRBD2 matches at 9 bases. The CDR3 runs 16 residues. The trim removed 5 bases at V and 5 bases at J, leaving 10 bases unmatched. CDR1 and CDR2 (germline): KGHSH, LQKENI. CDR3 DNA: TGTGCCAGCTCAGGGGGACTAGCTAAAAAAGACAATGAGCAGTTCTTC. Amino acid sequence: CASSGGLAKKDNEQFF.

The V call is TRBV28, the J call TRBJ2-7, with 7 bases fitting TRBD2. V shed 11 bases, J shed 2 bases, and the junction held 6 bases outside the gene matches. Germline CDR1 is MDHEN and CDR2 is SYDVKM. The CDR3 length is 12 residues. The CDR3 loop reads CASGLGPYEQYF. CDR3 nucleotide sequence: TGTGCCTCAGGACTAGGACCCTACGAGCAGTACTTC.

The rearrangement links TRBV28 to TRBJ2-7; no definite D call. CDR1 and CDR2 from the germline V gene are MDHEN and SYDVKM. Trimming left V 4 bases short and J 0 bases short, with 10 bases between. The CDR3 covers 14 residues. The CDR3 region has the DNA TGTGCCAGCAGTTGGGCCGTAAGCTCCTACGAGCAGTACTTC. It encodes CASSWAVSSYEQYF.

For the CDR3, the DNA is TGTGCCAGCAGTTTCTCGACAGTGAACTACGAGCAGTACTTC. Amino acids: CASSFSTVNYEQYF. The V call is TRBV28, the J call TRBJ2-7; TRBD1 is a possible D gene (5 bases). CDR3 size: 14 residues. Trimming left V 3 bases short and J 3 bases short, with 12 bases between. Germline V CDR1 and CDR2: MDHEN, SYDVKM.

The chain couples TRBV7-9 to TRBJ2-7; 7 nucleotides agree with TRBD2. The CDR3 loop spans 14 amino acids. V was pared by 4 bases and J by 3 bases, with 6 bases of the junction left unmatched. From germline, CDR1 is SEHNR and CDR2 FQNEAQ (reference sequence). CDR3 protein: CASSWGGIVYEQYF. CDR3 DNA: TGTGCCAGCAGCTGGGGAGGGATTGTCTACGAGCAGTACTTC.

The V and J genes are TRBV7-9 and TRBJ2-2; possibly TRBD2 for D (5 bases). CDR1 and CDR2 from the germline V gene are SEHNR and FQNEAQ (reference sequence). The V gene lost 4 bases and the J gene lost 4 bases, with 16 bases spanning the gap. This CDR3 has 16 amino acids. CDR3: CASSSLGVRGTGELFF. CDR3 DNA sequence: TGTGCCAGCAGCTCCTTGGGCGTACGGGGCACCGGGGAGCTGTTTTTT.

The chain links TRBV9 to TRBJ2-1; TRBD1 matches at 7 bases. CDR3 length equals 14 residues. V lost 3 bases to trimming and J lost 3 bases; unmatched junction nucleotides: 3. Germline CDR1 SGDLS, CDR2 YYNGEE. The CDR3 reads CASSGRDSYNEQFF. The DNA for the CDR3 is TGTGCCAGCAGCGGCCGGGACAGCTACAATGAGCAGTTCTTC.

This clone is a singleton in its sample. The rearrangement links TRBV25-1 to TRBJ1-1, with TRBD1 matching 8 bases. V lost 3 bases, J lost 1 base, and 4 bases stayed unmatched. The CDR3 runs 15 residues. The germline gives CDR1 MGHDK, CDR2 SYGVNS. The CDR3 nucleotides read TGTGCCAGCAGTGATGAGGACAGGGAGAACACTGAAGCTTTCTTT. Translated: CASSDEDRENTEAFF.

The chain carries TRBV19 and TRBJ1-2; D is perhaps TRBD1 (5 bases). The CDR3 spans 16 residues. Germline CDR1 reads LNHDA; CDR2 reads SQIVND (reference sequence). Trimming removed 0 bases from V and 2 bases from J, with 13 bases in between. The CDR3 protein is CASSIDQRGGNYGYTF. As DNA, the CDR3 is TGTGCCAGTAGTATAGATCAACGGGGGGGAAACTATGGCTACACCTTC.

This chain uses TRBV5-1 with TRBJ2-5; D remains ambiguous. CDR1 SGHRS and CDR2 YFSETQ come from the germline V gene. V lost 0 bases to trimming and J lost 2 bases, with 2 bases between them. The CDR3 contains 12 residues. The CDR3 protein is CASSLAQETQYF. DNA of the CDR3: TGCGCCAGCAGCTTGGCTCAAGAGACCCAGTACTTC.

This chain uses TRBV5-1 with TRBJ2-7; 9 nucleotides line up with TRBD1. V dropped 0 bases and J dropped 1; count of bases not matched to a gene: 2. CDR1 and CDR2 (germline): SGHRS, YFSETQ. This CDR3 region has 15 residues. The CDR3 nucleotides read TGCGCCAGCAGCTTGGAGGGACAGGGTTCCTACGAGCAGTACTTC. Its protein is CASSLEGQGSYEQYF. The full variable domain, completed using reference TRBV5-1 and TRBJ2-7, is KAGVTQTPRYLIKTRGQQVTLSCSPISGHRSVSWYQQTPGQGLQFLFEYFSETQRNKGNFPGRFSGRQFSNSRSEMNVSTLELGDSALYLCASSLEGQGSYEQYFGPGTRLTVT.

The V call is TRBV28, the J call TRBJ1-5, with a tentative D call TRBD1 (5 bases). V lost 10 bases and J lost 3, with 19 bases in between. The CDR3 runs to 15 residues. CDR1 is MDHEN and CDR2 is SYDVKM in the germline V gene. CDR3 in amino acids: CATSTATDPNQPQHF. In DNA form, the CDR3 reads TGTGCCACTTCCACCGCGACAGATCCCAATCAGCCCCAGCATTTT.